These 2 T cell receptor beta chains were sequenced from one sample in a study of blood T cell repertoires in COVID-19. This table comes from immunoSEQ multiplex PCR, and its TCRdb copy is limited to in-frame clones, with some not included. The sample has over 200,000 clones; around 86% are singletons. The material sequenced was peripheral blood. All receptors come from a man aged 55 to 70 who had recovered from COVID-19.

For this clone: The same CDR3 arises from other DNA sequences in this sample as well. The chain combines TRBV9 with TRBJ2-7, with a weak D call TRBD1 (6 bases). The germline V and J ends were trimmed by 0 bases and 4 bases, with 17 bases remaining between them. CDR3 length equals 16 residues. CDR1 is SGDLS, CDR2 YYNGEE, per germline. The CDR3 spells CASSVEWGQFIYEQYF. Written as DNA, the CDR3 is TGTGCCAGCAGCGTAGAGTGGGGACAATTTATTTACGAGCAGTACTTC.

This clone came up once. The chain combines TRBV27 with TRBJ2-3; D gene ambiguous. The CDR3 length is 11 residues. The V gene's germline CDR1 is MNHEY and CDR2 SMNVEV (reference sequence). V lost 5 bases, J lost 2 bases, and 2 bases lay in between. CDR3 amino acids: CASSHTDTQYF. The CDR3 DNA reads as TGTGCCAGCAGTCACACAGATACGCAGTATTTT.